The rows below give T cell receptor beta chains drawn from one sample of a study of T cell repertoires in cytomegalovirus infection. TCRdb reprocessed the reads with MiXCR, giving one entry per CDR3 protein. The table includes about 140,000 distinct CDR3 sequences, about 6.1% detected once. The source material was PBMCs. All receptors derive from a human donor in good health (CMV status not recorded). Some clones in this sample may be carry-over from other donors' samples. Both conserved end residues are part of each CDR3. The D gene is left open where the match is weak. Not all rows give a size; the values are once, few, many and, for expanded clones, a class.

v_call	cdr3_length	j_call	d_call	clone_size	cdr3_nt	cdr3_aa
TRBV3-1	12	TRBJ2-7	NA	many	TGTGCCAGCAGCCAAAAGTTCAACGAGCAGTACTTC	CASSQKFNEQYF
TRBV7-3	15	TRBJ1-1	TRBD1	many	TGTGCCAGCAGCCCCCAGGGGGGAACGAACACTGAAGCTTTCTTT	CASSPQGGTNTEAFF
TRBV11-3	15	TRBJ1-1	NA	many	TGTGCCAGCAGCCATAGTCATGCAATGAACACTGAAGCTTTCTTT	CASSHSHAMNTEAFF
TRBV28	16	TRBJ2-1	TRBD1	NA	TGTGCCAGCAGTTCTGCATACAGGGGCAAGGGCAATGAGCAGTTCTTC	CASSSAYRGKGNEQFF
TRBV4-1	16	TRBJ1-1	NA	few	TGTGCCAGCAGCCAAGATTCAGGTAGGGGAGACACTGAAGCTTTCTTT	CASSQDSGRGDTEAFF
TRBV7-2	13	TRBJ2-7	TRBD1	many	TGTGCCAGCATTCTTCAACAGGGGGACGAGCAGTACTTC	CASILQQGDEQYF
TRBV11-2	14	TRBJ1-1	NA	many	TGTGCCAGCAGCTGGGCGGGCGTGGACACTGAAGCTTTCTTT	CASSWAGVDTEAFF
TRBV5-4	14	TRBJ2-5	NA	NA	TGTGCCAGCAGCTTGTATCCCCGCCAAGAGACCCAGTACTTC	CASSLYPRQETQYF
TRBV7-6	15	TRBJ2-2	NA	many	TGTGCCAGCAGCTTAGATGGGTCGAACACCGGGGAGCTGTTTTTT	CASSLDGSNTGELFF
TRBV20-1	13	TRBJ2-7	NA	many	TGCAGTGCTAGAGTCCCGGGACGAGGATGGCAGTACTTC	CSARVPGRGWQYF
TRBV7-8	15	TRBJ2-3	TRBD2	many	TGTGCCAGCAGCTCTCTAACTAGCGGGGGGTATACGCAGTATTTT	CASSSLTSGGYTQYF
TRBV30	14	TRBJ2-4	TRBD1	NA	TGTGCCGGGGACAGTCGGGGCCTATTAAACATTCAGTACTTC	CAGDSRGLLNIQYF
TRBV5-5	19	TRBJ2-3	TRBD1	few	TGTGCCAGCAGCCGTGGACAGGGGGTACCCCTTTCCTACACAGATACGCAGTATTTT	CASSRGQGVPLSYTDTQYF
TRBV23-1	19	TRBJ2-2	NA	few	TGCGCCAGCAGTCAATCGTGCCAGGACCCTCGAAGGAGCACCGGGGAGCTGTTTTTT	CASSQSCQDPRRSTGELFF
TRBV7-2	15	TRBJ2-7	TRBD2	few	TGTGCCAGCAGCTTATGGCGGGGGGGCCCCTACGAGCAGTACTTC	CASSLWRGGPYEQYF
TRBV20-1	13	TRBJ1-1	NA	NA	TGCAGTGCCTCCCCGGGGGGCAACACTGAAGCTTTCTTT	CSASPGGNTEAFF
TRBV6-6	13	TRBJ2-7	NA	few	TGTGCCAGCAGACCCGGCGGGGTCGAAGAGCAGTACTTC	CASRPGGVEEQYF
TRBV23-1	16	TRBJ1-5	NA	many	TGCGCCAGCAGTCAAGCGGTCGGGTGGTGGTGCAAGCCCCAGCATTTT	CASSQAVGWWCKPQHF
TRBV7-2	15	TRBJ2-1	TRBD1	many	TGTGCCAGCAGCCGGGACAGGGGAAAGTTCGATGAGCAGTTCTTC	CASSRDRGKFDEQFF
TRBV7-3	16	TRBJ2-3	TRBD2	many	TGTGCCAGCAGTTCAAGCGGGGCTGGGGGCACAGATACGCAGTATTTT	CASSSSGAGGTDTQYF
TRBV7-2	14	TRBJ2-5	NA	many	TGTGCCAGCAGCCTTGGACGGGCGTGGGAGACCCAGTACTTC	CASSLGRAWETQYF
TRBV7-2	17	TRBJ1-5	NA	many	TGTGCCAGCAGCTTAGTGGTTCCGTTCGGGGGAACTCAGCCCCAGCATTTT	CASSLVVPFGGTQPQHF
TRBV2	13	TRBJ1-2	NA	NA	TGTGCCAGCAGTGGCCGAGGACTTTGGGGCTACACCTTC	CASSGRGLWGYTF
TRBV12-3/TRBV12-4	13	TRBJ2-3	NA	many	TGTGCCAGCAGTTTCTCAGGCACAGATACGCAGTATTTT	CASSFSGTDTQYF
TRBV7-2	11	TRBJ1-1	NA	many	TGTGCCAGCAGCCCTATAGAAAAAGCTTTCTTT	CASSPIEKAFF